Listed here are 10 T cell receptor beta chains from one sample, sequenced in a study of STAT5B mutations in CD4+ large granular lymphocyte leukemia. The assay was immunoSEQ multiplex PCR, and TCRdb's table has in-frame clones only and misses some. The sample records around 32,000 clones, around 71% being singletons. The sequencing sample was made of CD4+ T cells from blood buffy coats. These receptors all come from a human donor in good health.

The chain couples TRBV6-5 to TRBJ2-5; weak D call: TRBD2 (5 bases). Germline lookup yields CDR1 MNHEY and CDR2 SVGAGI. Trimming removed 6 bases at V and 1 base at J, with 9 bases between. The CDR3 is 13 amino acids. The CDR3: CASRYLAQETQYF. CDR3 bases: TGTGCCAGCAGGTACCTAGCCCAAGAGACCCAGTACTTC.

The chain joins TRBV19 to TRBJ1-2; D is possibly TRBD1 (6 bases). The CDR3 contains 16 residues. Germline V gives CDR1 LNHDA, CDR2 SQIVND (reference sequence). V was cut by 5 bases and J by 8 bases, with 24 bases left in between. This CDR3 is CASSSQQGLISGGYTF. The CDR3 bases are TGTGCCAGTAGTTCTCAACAGGGACTTATTTCAGGCGGCTACACCTTC.

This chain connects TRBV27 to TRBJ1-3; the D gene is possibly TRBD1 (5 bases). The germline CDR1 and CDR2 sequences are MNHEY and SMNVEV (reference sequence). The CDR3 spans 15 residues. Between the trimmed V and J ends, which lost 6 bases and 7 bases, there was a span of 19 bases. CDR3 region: CASSRRGSGLNTIYF. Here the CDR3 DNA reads TGTGCCAGCAGCCGCCGGGGGAGTGGACTTAACACCATATATTTT.

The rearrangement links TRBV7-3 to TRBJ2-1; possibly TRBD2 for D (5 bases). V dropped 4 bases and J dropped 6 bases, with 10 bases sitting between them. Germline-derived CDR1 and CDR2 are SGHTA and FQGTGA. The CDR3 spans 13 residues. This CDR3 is CASSSGVGNEQFF. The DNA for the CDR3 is TGTGCCAGCAGCTCCGGGGTGGGCAATGAGCAGTTCTTC. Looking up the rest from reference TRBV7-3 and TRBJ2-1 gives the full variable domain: GAGVSQTPSNKVTEKGKYVELRCDPISGHTALYWYRQSLGQGPEFLIYFQGTGAADDSGLPNDRFFAVRPEGSVSTLKIQRTERGDSAVYLCASSSGVGNEQFFGPGTRLTVL.

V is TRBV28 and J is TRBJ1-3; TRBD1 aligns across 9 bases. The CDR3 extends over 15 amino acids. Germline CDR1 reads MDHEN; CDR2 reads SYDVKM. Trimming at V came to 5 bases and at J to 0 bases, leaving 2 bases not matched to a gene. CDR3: CASSRDRVSGNTIYF. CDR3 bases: TGTGCCAGCAGTCGGGACAGGGTCTCTGGAAACACCATATATTTT.

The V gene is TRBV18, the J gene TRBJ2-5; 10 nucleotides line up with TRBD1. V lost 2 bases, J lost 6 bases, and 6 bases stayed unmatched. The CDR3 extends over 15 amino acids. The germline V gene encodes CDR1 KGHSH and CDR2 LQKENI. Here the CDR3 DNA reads TGTGCCAGCTCACCAACCGGGACAGGGGAACAGACCCAGTACTTC. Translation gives CASSPTGTGEQTQYF.

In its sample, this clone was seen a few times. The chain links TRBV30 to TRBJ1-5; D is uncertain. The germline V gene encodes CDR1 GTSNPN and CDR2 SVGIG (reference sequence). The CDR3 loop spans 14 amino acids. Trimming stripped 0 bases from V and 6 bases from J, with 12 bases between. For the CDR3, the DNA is TGTGCCTGGAGTGTGGCGGGGTGGGGTCAGCCCCAGCATTTT. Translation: CAWSVAGWGQPQHF.

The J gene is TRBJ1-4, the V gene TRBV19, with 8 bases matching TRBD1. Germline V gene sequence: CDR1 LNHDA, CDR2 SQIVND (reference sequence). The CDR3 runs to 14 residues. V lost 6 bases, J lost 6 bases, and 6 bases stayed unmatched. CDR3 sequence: CASRGLDRDEKLFF. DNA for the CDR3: TGTGCCAGTAGGGGATTGGACAGGGATGAAAAACTGTTTTTT.

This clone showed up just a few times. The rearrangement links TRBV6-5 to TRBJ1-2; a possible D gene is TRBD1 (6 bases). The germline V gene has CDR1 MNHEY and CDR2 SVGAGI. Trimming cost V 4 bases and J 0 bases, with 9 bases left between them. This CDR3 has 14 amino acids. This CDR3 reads CASSSQGTNYGYTF. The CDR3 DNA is TGTGCCAGCAGTTCCCAGGGGACTAACTATGGCTACACCTTC.

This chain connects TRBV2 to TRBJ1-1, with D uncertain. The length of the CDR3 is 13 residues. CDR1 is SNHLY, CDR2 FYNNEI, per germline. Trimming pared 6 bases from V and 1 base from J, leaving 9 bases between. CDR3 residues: CASSLAPNTEAFF. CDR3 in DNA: TGTGCCAGCAGCCTCGCCCCGAACACTGAAGCTTTCTTT. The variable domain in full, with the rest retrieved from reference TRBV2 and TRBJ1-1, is EPEVTQTPSHQVTQMGQEVILRCVPISNHLYFYWYRQILGQKVEFLVSFYNNEISEKSEIFDDQFSVERPDGSNFTLKIRSTKLEDSAMYFCASSLAPNTEAFFGQGTRLTVV.